This T cell receptor beta chain was recovered during a study of cytomegalovirus exposure and HLA in healthy donors. Study-wide findings and caveats: V- and J-gene trimming of TCR beta was linked (in a later analysis) to a missense DCLRE1C variant.

As concerns this clone: Its matching antigen is unknown. The sample has other DNA sequences that encode this CDR3 too.

With 60 Vbeta and 13 Jbeta primers, the PCR was carried out. Profiling relied on immunoSEQ multiplex PCR, and the TCRdb table lists in-frame clones only, not all of them. Of about 150,000 clones listed, 75% to 90% were seen once; the top ten hold about 2%. The CDR3 covers 11 residues. Germline V CDR1 and CDR2: LNHDA, SQIVND (reference sequence). Trimming left V 3 bases short and J 5 bases short, with 4 bases between. This TCR was recovered from a woman under 30 in good health and CMV-seronegative. The V gene is TRBV19, the J gene TRBJ2-5; D gene ambiguous. Sequencing used PBMCs. DNA of the CDR3: TGTGCCAGTAGTATTCGGGAGACCCAGTACTTC. Translated: CASSIRETQYF.